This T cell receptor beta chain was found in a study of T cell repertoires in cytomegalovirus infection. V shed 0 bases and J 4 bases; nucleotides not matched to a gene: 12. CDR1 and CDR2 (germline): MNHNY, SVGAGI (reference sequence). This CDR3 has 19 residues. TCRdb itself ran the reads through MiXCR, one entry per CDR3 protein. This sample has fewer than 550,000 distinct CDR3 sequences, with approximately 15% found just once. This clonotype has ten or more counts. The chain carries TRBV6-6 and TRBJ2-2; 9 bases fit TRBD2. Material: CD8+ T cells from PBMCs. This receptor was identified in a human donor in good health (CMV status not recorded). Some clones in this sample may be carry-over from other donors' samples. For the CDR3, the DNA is TGTGCCAGCAGTTACTCGAGGACTAGCGCCTTCGGGCGCACCGGGGAGCTGTTTTTT. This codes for CASSYSRTSAFGRTGELFF.